This TCR beta chain originates from a study of blood T cell repertoires in COVID-19. Turning to the study itself: PBMCs, B-cell-depleted T cells, or T cells provided the cDNA or gDNA that made up the material.

Germline trimming cut 4 bases from V and 7 bases from J; bases unmatched to any gene: 10. Looked up from germline, CDR1 is SGHRS and CDR2 is YFSETQ. The CDR3 runs to 15 residues. Methods used by the authors: Estimated nucleated cell counts came from reference gene primer amplification. Libraries were prepared by immunoSEQ multiplex PCR; TCRdb keeps only in-frame clonotypes and omits some of them. The DNA was the basis for D and trimming; V, J and clone size are from that table. The sample lists about 300,000 clones; 85% to 90% were seen once. The chain joins TRBV5-1 to TRBJ2-1; 8 nucleotides align to TRBD1. The sample was peripheral blood. The sequence was collected from a man aged 65 to 85 with acute or convalescent COVID-19. The CDR3, as DNA: TGCGCCAGCAGCCGCGACGGACAGGGCAAGAATGAGCAGTTCTTC. Encoded protein: CASSRDGQGKNEQFF.